What follows are 23 T cell receptor beta chains derived from one specimen sequenced in a study of somatic mutations in cytotoxic T cells in rheumatoid arthritis (dated by TCRdb to the late 2010s). To prepare the library, the immunoSEQ multiplex PCR assay was applied. TCRdb limited this immuneACCESS table to in-frame rearrangements with V and J called. A share of clones is missing; checked studies link under half to unresolved V genes, and the rest is unexplained. Within this sample are tens of thousands of clones, with nearly 80% of them counted one time only. In total, the top ten clones hold about 11% of the sample. The source material was CD8+ T cells sorted from blood. Receptors were obtained from an adult with rheumatoid arthritis.

The genes are TRBV5-6 and TRBJ2-5; maybe TRBD1 (6 bases). Germline V CDR1 and CDR2: SGHDT, YYEEEE. Trimming pared 2 bases from V and 2 bases from J, leaving 10 bases between. This CDR3 region has 14 residues. The CDR3 DNA sequence: TGTGCCAGCAGCTTTGGGCAGGGGCAAGAGACCCAGTACTTC. This gives the protein CASSFGQGQETQYF.

The chain has TRBV2 and TRBJ2-5; TRBD2 aligns across 8 bases. This CDR3 is built from 17 residues. Germline loops: CDR1 SNHLY, CDR2 FYNNEI. With V trimmed by 6 bases and J by 5 bases, 17 bases remained unmatched. The CDR3 is CASRPGGEGAAGETQYF. The CDR3 DNA reads as TGTGCCAGCAGACCCGGGGGGGAAGGGGCGGCGGGGGAGACCCAGTACTTC.

In regard to this clone: Germline is not matched at one junction end, which may reflect a read error. The chain joins TRBV27 to TRBJ2-7, with 12 positions matching TRBD2. The CDR3 is made up of 16 amino acids. In germline, CDR1 is MNHEY, CDR2 SMNVEV (reference sequence). The CDR3 coding sequence is TGTGCCAGCAGTCTATCCTCCGGGACTAGCGGGTACGAGCAGTACTTC. This encodes CASSLSSGTSGYEQYF.

The rearrangement uses TRBV4-2 and TRBJ2-6; tentatively, D is TRBD2 (5 bases). The germline CDR1 and CDR2 sequences are LGHNA and YNFKEQ. The V and J ends lost 3 bases and 3 bases respectively, with 12 bases between them. This CDR3 has 16 amino acids. The CDR3 here is CASSQAFGNGANVLTF. CDR3 bases: TGTGCCAGCAGCCAGGCATTCGGGAATGGGGCCAACGTCCTGACTTTC.

J is TRBJ1-6 and V is TRBV30; D remains unclear. Germline V gene sequence: CDR1 GTSNPN, CDR2 SVGIG (reference sequence). The germline V and J ends were trimmed by 3 bases and 7 bases, with 16 bases remaining between them. The CDR3 totals 15 residues. The CDR3 here is CAWREGQGPNSPLHF. The CDR3 DNA sequence: TGTGCCTGGAGGGAGGGCCAAGGCCCCAATTCACCCCTCCACTTT.

This clone appeared once. The CDR3 nucleotides read TGTGCCAGCAGTTCCGGAGGAAAGGGTGGCTACACCTTC. This translates into CASSSGGKGGYTF. The chain uses TRBV6-6 and TRBJ1-2; D ambiguous. The CDR3 has 13 residues. V dropped 4 bases and J dropped 7 bases, with 13 bases sitting between them. From germline, CDR1 is MNHNY and CDR2 SVGAGI (reference sequence).

The gene calls are TRBV4-2 and TRBJ1-4; unclear D gene. Deletions cut 1 base from V and 7 bases from J, with 4 bases between. There are 12 residues in the CDR3. Germline V gene data show CDR1 as LGHNA and CDR2 as YNFKEQ. The CDR3 region is CASSQVSEKLFF. In DNA form, the CDR3 reads TGTGCCAGCAGCCAAGTGAGTGAAAAACTGTTTTTT.

The chain is built from TRBV13 and TRBJ2-7; either TRBD1 or TRBD2 may fit D (6 bases each). Germline V gives CDR1 PRHDT, CDR2 FYEKMQ (reference sequence). Trimming removed 5 bases at V and 5 bases at J, with 16 bases between. The CDR3 is 14 residues long. The CDR3 here is CASSLGGGWNEQYF. CDR3 nucleotides: TGTGCCAGCAGCCTCGGGGGCGGATGGAACGAGCAGTACTTC.

The chain carries TRBV9 and TRBJ2-3; 8 bases match TRBD2. CDR3 size: 15 residues. CDR1 is SGDLS, CDR2 YYNGEE, per germline. Trimming removed 7 bases from V and 0 bases from J; junction bases left unmatched: 7. CDR3 residues: CASQQGTRSTDTQYF. The DNA for the CDR3 is TGTGCCAGCCAGCAGGGGACTAGAAGCACAGATACGCAGTATTTT.

The chain combines TRBV19 with TRBJ1-2; D gene uncertain. The germline CDR1 and CDR2 sequences are LNHDA and SQIVND (reference sequence). Trimming removed 5 bases at V and 4 bases at J, with 8 bases between. The CDR3 has 12 residues. The CDR3 protein is CASSGPRYGYTF. In DNA form, the CDR3 reads TGTGCCAGTAGTGGGCCTCGCTATGGCTACACCTTC.

The chain links TRBV4-3 to TRBJ1-1; D is unclear. V was pared by 4 bases and J by 4 bases, with 16 bases between. The CDR3 consists of 15 residues. Germline V gene sequence: CDR1 LGHNA, CDR2 YSLEER. CDR3 region: CASSPQNTGSTEAFF. The CDR3 DNA sequence: TGCGCCAGCAGCCCTCAAAACACGGGCAGCACTGAAGCTTTCTTT.

This clone is a singleton in its sample. The V and J genes are TRBV2 and TRBJ1-2; D might be TRBD1 (6 bases). This CDR3 comprises 14 residues. Trimming pared 4 bases from V and 7 bases from J, leaving 16 bases between. Germline V CDR1 and CDR2: SNHLY, FYNNEI. The CDR3: CASSGGWGALGYTF. CDR3 coding DNA: TGTGCCAGCAGTGGGGGTTGGGGGGCCCTTGGCTACACCTTC.

The table lists this clone with a few counts. In DNA form, the CDR3 reads TGTGCCAGCAGCTTGGTTTGGGGGGGACCTACCACAGATACGCAGTATTTT. It is translated as CASSLVWGGPTTDTQYF. The chain has TRBV5-4 and TRBJ2-3; TRBD2 agrees at 7 bases. The CDR3 extends over 17 amino acids. V was clipped by 0 bases and J by 2 bases; unmatched bases: 9. Per germline, CDR1 SGHNT and CDR2 YYREEE (reference sequence).

This clone came up once. V gene TRBV7-8 combines with J gene TRBJ2-5, with D tentatively TRBD2 (6 bases). The CDR3 contains 15 residues. Trimming removed 5 bases from V and 5 bases from J, with 18 bases in between. Germline V gene sequence: CDR1 SGHVS, CDR2 FQNEAQ. CDR3 in amino acids: CASSGGIGSRETQYF. The CDR3 nucleotides are TGTGCCAGCAGCGGCGGGATTGGTTCCAGGGAGACCCAGTACTTC.

This clone was detected only once. The V gene is TRBV27, the J gene TRBJ2-2; TRBD1 agrees at 9 bases. There are 14 residues in the CDR3. The trim removed 5 bases at V and 7 bases at J, leaving 5 bases unmatched. Germline values: CDR1 MNHEY, CDR2 SMNVEV (reference sequence). The CDR3 DNA follows: TGTGCCAGCAGTCGGACAGGGGTGGTCGGGGAGCTGTTTTTT. Translated: CASSRTGVVGELFF.

This chain connects TRBV5-1 to TRBJ2-2; D is perhaps TRBD2 (7 bases). Germline loops: CDR1 SGHRS, CDR2 YFSETQ. V was pared by 4 bases and J by 0 bases, with 16 bases between. The CDR3 consists of 17 residues. The CDR3 loop is CASSLAGRGTNTGELFF. The CDR3 coding sequence is TGCGCCAGCAGCCTGGCAGGGAGGGGGACGAACACCGGGGAGCTGTTTTTT.

This sequence joins TRBV4-3 and TRBJ2-2, with 7 bases lining up with TRBD2. From germline, CDR1 is LGHNA and CDR2 YSLEER. Trimming took 0 bases from V and 5 from J; bases not matched to a gene: 3. This CDR3 has 15 amino acids. The CDR3 nucleotides read TGCGCCAGCAGCCAAGATTGGCGGGGGACCGGGGAGCTGTTTTTT. Amino acid sequence: CASSQDWRGTGELFF.

The V gene is TRBV4-2, the J gene TRBJ1-4, with 8 bases matching TRBD1. Germline-derived CDR1 and CDR2 are LGHNA and YNFKEQ. The CDR3 length is 17 residues. The junction had 16 bases not matched to a gene; V was cut back by 5 bases and J by 8 bases. The CDR3 here is CASSGSGSGQGVEKLFF. Written as DNA, the CDR3 is TGTGCCAGCAGCGGAAGCGGGTCAGGACAGGGCGTCGAAAAACTGTTTTTT.

The J gene is TRBJ2-7, the V gene TRBV6-5; 10 bases are a match to TRBD2. V lost 4 bases and J lost 7; bases outside the gene matches: 13. The CDR3 covers 16 residues. Germline assignment: CDR1 MNHEY and CDR2 SVGAGI. CDR3 sequence: CASSWGVAGGSGEQYF. The CDR3 DNA reads TGTGCCAGCAGTTGGGGAGTAGCGGGAGGCTCAGGGGAGCAGTACTTC.

The chain carries TRBV7-9 and TRBJ2-7, with 7 bases identical to TRBD2. The V segment lost 10 bases and the J segment 2 bases; nucleotides outside the gene matches: 8. The CDR3 runs to 13 residues. Per germline, CDR1 SEHNR and CDR2 FQNEAQ (reference sequence). CDR3 coding DNA: TGTGCCACCAGGGAGGGTTTAACCTACGAGCAGTACTTC. Translated, it gives CATREGLTYEQYF.

This rearrangement joins TRBV5-4 to TRBJ2-1; tentatively, D is TRBD2 (7 bases). The CDR3 has 15 residues. Trimming took 1 base from V and 5 from J, leaving 13 bases between them. Per germline, CDR1 SGHNT and CDR2 YYREEE (reference sequence). CDR3 sequence: CASSLIAGAHNEQFF. In DNA, the CDR3 is TGTGCCAGCAGCTTGATTGCGGGGGCCCACAATGAGCAGTTCTTC.

The chain links TRBV5-5 to TRBJ2-7; 7 positions agree with TRBD2. The germline gives CDR1 SGHKS, CDR2 YYEKEE (reference sequence). The CDR3 runs 14 residues. The ends lost 3 bases at V and 2 bases at J; junction bases unmatched: 5. The CDR3 loop is CASSSRLATYEQYF. The CDR3 DNA reads TGTGCCAGCAGCTCCCGACTAGCTACCTACGAGCAGTACTTC.

This clone appeared a single time. V gene TRBV5-6 combines with J gene TRBJ2-7; tentatively, D is TRBD1 or TRBD2 (5 bases each). The germline gives CDR1 SGHDT, CDR2 YYEEEE. The length of the CDR3 is 16 residues. V lost 0 bases and J 2 bases, leaving 15 bases between the germline ends. The CDR3 loop is CASSLGVGRPTYEQYF. For the CDR3, the DNA is TGTGCCAGCAGCTTGGGGGTGGGACGCCCGACCTACGAGCAGTACTTC.